The clone carrying this T cell receptor (beta chain) ranks as medium-sized. The target antigen is unknown. TCRdb analysed the reads with MiXCR anew, one entry per CDR3 protein. The sample holds about 250,000 distinct CDR3 sequences, approximately 13% seen once. The data stem from a study of T cell repertoires in cytomegalovirus infection. Whole-study context: CMV infection and matching HLA type were both indicated by public TCR beta signatures.

General study findings and limits: Identification of carriers of CMV plus the relevant HLA was achieved through cumulative public TCR beta family frequency. The study found HLA-C-restricted CMV-specific TCR beta clonotypes dominating the ex vivo response.

The CDR3 length is 14 residues. Germline V gene data show CDR1 as SGHTA and CDR2 as FQGTGA. V was trimmed by 5 bases and J by 0 bases, leaving 8 bases between them. The chain recombines TRBV7-3 with TRBJ2-1; D is possibly TRBD2 (6 bases). The sequenced sample consisted of PBMCs. This clonotype originated in a human donor in good health (CMV status not recorded). Some clones in this sample may be carry-over from other donors' samples. CDR3 nucleotide sequence: TGTGCCAGCAGCCGGGGAGGCTCCTACAATGAGCAGTTCTTC. Its protein is CASSRGGSYNEQFF.